This T cell receptor beta chain derives from a study of blood T cells in healthy people across ages. This clonotype was seen only a few times. Sequence at one end of the junction differs from germline and may be a read error. In germline, CDR1 is SGDLS, CDR2 YYNGEE. The CDR3 is 15 residues long. The authors ran a second PCR of about 6 to 11 cycles using a sample-barcoded 5' primer and a J-beta primer mix. TCRdb reprocessed the 5' RACE reads via MiXCR and lists one record per CDR3 protein. The sample contains about 1.7 million distinct CDR3 sequences, 28% of which appear only once. The sample consisted of blood. The source of this sequence is a woman in her twenties or thirties in good health. The chain combines TRBV9 with TRBJ1-2, with a possible D match to TRBD1 (6 bases). CDR3 residues: CASSPQTGGNYDYTF. The CDR3 nucleotides read TGTGCCAGCAGCCCCCAGACAGGAGGGAACTATGACTACACCTTC.